This T cell receptor beta chain was recorded in a study of Ad26.COV2.S vaccination and SARS-CoV-2 variants (dated by TCRdb to the early 2020s). Some background on the complete study: Vaccine-arm donors were drawn from COV1001, a multicentre, randomized, double-blind, placebo-controlled phase I-IIa trial of Ad26.COV2.S in healthy adults. Ad26.COV2.S was given intramuscularly at 5x10^10 or 1x10^11 viral particles, as a single shot or as two shots 56 days apart. TCRbeta repertoire sequencing served as the tool for gauging how specific and how broad the SARS-CoV-2-reactive T cell receptors were following Ad26.COV2.S vaccination. The TCR-sequenced set comprised around 30 samples: approximately 20 Ad26.COV2.S vaccine recipients, 5 placebo recipients and 8 SARS-CoV-2 convalescent individuals. Trial participants were randomized into five groups of five, in which low-dose or high-dose Ad26.COV2.S was given once or twice, or placebo was given on both occasions. Blinding of investigators to trial group allocation was maintained during experiments and outcome assessment.

As encoded in the germline V gene, CDR1 is SGHRS while CDR2 is YFSETQ. At the junction V is shortened by 4 bases and J by 4 bases, with 20 bases in between. The CDR3 goes from the cysteine to the phenylalanine over 17 residues. Of all the DNA, just the CDR3 is kept, 51 bases in frame from base 1. The treatment or condition label, read with the paper, signifies: roughly 20 received Ad26.COV2.S at low or high dose, single or two shots; about five received placebo; per-sample allocation not given. For vaccine and placebo recipients, the sequenced repertoires came from samples collected on day 63 after the first injection. Between 29 July and 7 August 2020, Cohort 1b enrolled 20 to 30 adults aged 18-55 years at one site in Boston, USA. Ad26.COV2.S consisted of a replication-incompetent adenovirus type 26 vector by which a prefusion-stabilized SARS-CoV-2 spike protein from the original Wuhan strain was expressed.

Regarding this clone: The antigen this receptor binds is unknown. Qualities for individual bases were not recorded, and no much larger clone is one base off.

TCRbeta CDR3 regions were sequenced with the immunoSEQ Assay. After extraction, genomic DNA underwent amplification by bias-controlled multiplex PCR, followed by high-throughput sequencing. For the original study's pipeline: To quantify the absolute abundance of every unique TCRbeta CDR3 region, sequences were collapsed and filtered. T cell fraction was estimated by normalizing TCRbeta template counts to usable DNA, with usable DNA measured through amplification of reference genes found in all nucleated cells. Repertoire TCRs were annotated as SARS-CoV-2-specific by exact matching of V gene, CDR3 amino acid sequence and J gene to a known reactive TCR set. MIRA supplied the reference SARS-CoV-2 TCR set, which was filtered for enrichment in COVID-19-positive ImmuneCODE repertoires so that public or cross-reactive TCRs were removed. Using the MIRA antigens, annotated TCRs were further analysed by specific ORF or by position within an ORF. Breadth was defined as the number of annotated unique rearrangements divided by the total number of unique productive rearrangements, and depth was defined as the summed frequency of the annotated unique rearrangements. Group comparisons of TCR breadth used two-sided Wilcoxon rank-sum tests. TCRdb carries this immuneACCESS record with in-frame sequences only. Its versions omit some clonotypes, under half of them owing to an unresolved V gene in the studies checked, with the rest unexplained. The DNA gave D and trimming, while V, J and clone size come from that table. The sample table holds around 300,000 clones, of which 85% to 90% were seen once. Of the sample, around 5.5% falls within the top ten clones.

Findings and caveats that apply to the study as a whole: The authors noted that total T cell responses may have been underestimated by the TCR breadth and depth analyses. The study was not powered for comparison of responses between vaccine doses or regimens. Ad26.COV2.S recipients had higher spike-specific TCR breadth than placebo recipients (P = 0.0014). After vaccination, substantial breadth of spike-specific CD8+ and CD4+ T cell responses was reported. Comparable non-spike TCR breadth was observed between vaccine and placebo recipients, consistent with only spike being contained in the vaccine.

The receptor chain draws on TRBV5-1 and TRBJ2-2; possibly the D gene is TRBD2, per 6 matching bases. The sequence derives from a person aged 18-65 years who received the Ad26.COV2.S COVID-19 vaccine or a placebo. Sample: peripheral blood, taken in a trial of Ad26.COV2.S vaccine versus placebo. CDR3 region: CASSPLGGGSGTGELFF. In nucleotides, the sequence is TGCGCCAGCAGCCCCCTTGGGGGAGGTTCGGGCACCGGGGAGCTGTTTTTT.